The 25 T cell receptor beta chains presented below share a single source sample, sequenced in a study of T cell responses to AZD1222 COVID-19 vaccine. The assay was immunoSEQ multiplex PCR, and TCRdb's table has in-frame clones only and misses some. The sample lists 150,000 to 200,000 clones; roughly 90% were seen once. The specimen was peripheral blood, collected 28 days after the second AZD1222 dose. The receptor source for this set is an adult who received the AZD1222 COVID-19 vaccine.

V gene TRBV27 combines with J gene TRBJ2-2; 10 bases are shared with TRBD1. This CDR3 is built from 16 residues. The germline V gene encodes CDR1 MNHEY and CDR2 SMNVEV (reference sequence). V lost 4 bases, J lost 4 bases, and 6 bases stayed unmatched. The CDR3 coding sequence is TGTGCCAGCAGTTGGGCGGGGACAGGGGTCACCGGGGAGCTGTTTTTT. Its protein is CASSWAGTGVTGELFF.

The CDR3 DNA sequence: TGTGCCAGCAGTCGAATCACCGGGACAGGGGGCTACTACGAGCAGTACTTC. Its translation is CASSRITGTGGYYEQYF. The V and J genes are TRBV6-6 and TRBJ2-7; 12 positions agree with TRBD1. Per the germline V gene, CDR1 is MNHNY and CDR2 is SVGAGI (reference sequence). V lost 5 bases to trimming and J lost 3 bases; unmatched junction nucleotides: 11. There are 17 residues in the CDR3.

The chain links TRBV7-2 to TRBJ2-7; D perhaps matches TRBD1 (6 bases). V gave up 3 bases and J gave up 4 bases, with 28 bases separating them. Germline assignment: CDR1 SGHTA and CDR2 FQGNSA. CDR3 size: 19 residues. Written as DNA, the CDR3 is TGTGCCAGCAGCTTTTTCTCCCGGGACAAGTTTTGGATACCGTACGAGCAGTACTTC. Amino acids: CASSFFSRDKFWIPYEQYF.

The genes are TRBV2 and TRBJ2-7; TRBD2 is a possible D gene (5 bases). The CDR3 extends over 14 amino acids. Germline V gene sequence: CDR1 SNHLY, CDR2 FYNNEI. V lost 7 bases and J 6 bases, leaving 19 bases between the germline ends. This CDR3 is CASNTGVRSGEQYF. CDR3 coding DNA: TGTGCCAGCAATACCGGGGTCCGAAGCGGCGAGCAGTACTTC.

The rearrangement joins TRBV12-5 to TRBJ1-4; D unresolved. The CDR3 loop spans 14 amino acids. CDR1 is LGHNT, CDR2 FRNRAP, per germline. V dropped 3 bases and J dropped 2 bases, with 7 bases sitting between them. The chain's CDR3 is CASGFMATNEKLFF. CDR3 nucleotides: TGTGCTAGTGGTTTTATGGCGACTAATGAAAAACTGTTTTTT. The full variable domain, rest sourced from reference TRBV12-5 and TRBJ1-4, is DARVTQTPRHKVTEMGQEVTMRCQPILGHNTVFWYRQTMMQGLELLAYFRNRAPLDDSGMPKDRFSAEMPDATLATLKIQPSEPRDSAVYFCASGFMATNEKLFFGSGTQLSVL.

The genes are TRBV3-1 (or the pseudogene TRBV3-2) and TRBJ2-1; D is possibly TRBD1 (5 bases). The V end lost 2 bases, the J end lost 5 bases, and 13 bases lay between the germline ends. CDR1 and CDR2 (germline): LGHDT, YNNKEL (reference sequence). The CDR3 totals 15 residues. The CDR3 spells CASSQRQSINNEQFF. In DNA, the CDR3 is TGTGCCAGCAGCCAAAGACAGTCAATTAACAATGAGCAGTTCTTC.

The CDR3 nucleotides read TGTGCCAGCCTTCAAGGGACTGAAGCTTTCTTT. Translation: CASLQGTEAFF. This rearrangement joins TRBV27 to TRBJ1-1; D not certain. The germline V gene has CDR1 MNHEY and CDR2 SMNVEV (reference sequence). Trimming removed 8 bases from V and 5 bases from J, with 9 bases in between. CDR3 length: 11 residues.

This chain connects TRBV18 to TRBJ2-1, with D tentatively TRBD2 (6 bases). Germline V lookup: CDR1 KGHSH, CDR2 LQKENI. Trimming took off 4 bases at V and 0 bases at J, with 16 bases between the two ends. The CDR3 runs to 17 residues. The CDR3: CASSLEGRRSSYNEQFF. As DNA, the CDR3 is TGTGCCAGCTCACTGGAGGGACGTAGGAGCTCCTACAATGAGCAGTTCTTC.

The genes are TRBV19 and TRBJ2-3; 9 bases are shared with TRBD1. V gave up 4 bases and J gave up 3 bases; unmatched junction bases: 14. The CDR3 runs 18 residues. In germline, CDR1 is LNHDA, CDR2 SQIVND (reference sequence). The CDR3 here is CASSTSHGTGRKTDTQYF. CDR3 DNA sequence: TGTGCCAGTAGTACTTCGCACGGGACAGGGAGGAAGACAGATACGCAGTATTTT.

The chain carries TRBV9 and TRBJ1-1; TRBD1 matches 9 bases. After removal of 3 bases from V and 4 bases from J, the junction contained 10 bases not matched to a gene. The CDR3 has 16 amino acids. CDR1 is SGDLS and CDR2 is YYNGEE in the germline V gene. The CDR3, as DNA: TGTGCCAGCAGCGGGACTTCCGGGACAGGGACCACTGAAGCTTTCTTT. Residues: CASSGTSGTGTTEAFF.

The chain carries TRBV25-1 and TRBJ1-3; TRBD1 might be the D (6 bases). Germline assignment: CDR1 MGHDK and CDR2 SYGVNS. The length of the CDR3 is 13 residues. Trimming left V 7 bases short and J 4 bases short, with 11 bases between. The DNA for the CDR3 is TGTGCCAGCACCATACAGGGAGGAAACACCATATATTTT. Translated, it gives CASTIQGGNTIYF. The full variable domain, in which reference TRBV25-1 and TRBJ1-3 provide the parts outside the CDR3, is EADIYQTPRYLVIGTGKKITLECSQTMGHDKMYWYQQDPGMELHLIHYSYGVNSTEKGDLSSESTVSRIRTEHFPLTLESARPSHTSQYLCASTIQGGNTIYFGEGSWLTVV.

The chain combines TRBV9 with TRBJ1-3, with D uncertain. Trimming took off 7 bases at V and 0 bases at J, with 5 bases between the two ends. In germline, CDR1 is SGDLS, CDR2 YYNGEE. The length of the CDR3 is 12 residues. The CDR3 spells CASGDSGNTIYF. The CDR3 DNA reads as TGTGCCAGCGGGGACTCTGGAAACACCATATATTTT. The full variable domain, completed using reference TRBV9 and TRBJ1-3, is DSGVTQTPKHLITATGQRVTLRCSPRSGDLSVYWYQQSLDQGLQFLIQYYNGEERAKGNILERFSAQQFPDLHSELNLSSLELGDSALYFCASGDSGNTIYFGEGSWLTVV.

V usage is TRBV10-3 and J usage is TRBJ1-2; no clear D. The CDR3 length is 11 residues. The V gene lost 9 bases and the J gene lost 8 bases, with 13 bases spanning the gap. Germline V CDR1 and CDR2: ENHRY, SYGVKD. The CDR3: CAISLGVGYTF. CDR3 nucleotides: TGTGCCATTTCGCTTGGGGTCGGCTACACCTTC.

The V call is TRBV5-1, the J call TRBJ1-5; D is unresolved. This CDR3 comprises 15 residues. CDR1 is SGHRS, CDR2 YFSETQ, per germline. V was clipped by 0 bases and J by 0 bases, with 7 bases between them. The CDR3 sequence is CASSLGDYSNQPQHF. In nucleotides, the CDR3 is TGCGCCAGCAGCTTGGGGGATTATAGCAATCAGCCCCAGCATTTT.

The V gene is TRBV5-1, the J gene TRBJ2-2, with unresolved D. V dropped 6 bases and J dropped 0 bases, with 12 bases sitting between them. From germline, CDR1 is SGHRS and CDR2 YFSETQ. The CDR3 is 15 residues long. CDR3 sequence: CASIGGSPNTGELFF. Written as DNA, the CDR3 is TGCGCCAGCATCGGCGGCTCCCCGAACACCGGGGAGCTGTTTTTT.

The V and J genes are TRBV6-5 and TRBJ1-2, with D uncertain. V lost 7 bases, J lost 6 bases, and 15 bases lay in between. Germline CDR1 reads MNHEY; CDR2 reads SVGAGI. The CDR3 is made up of 13 amino acids. The CDR3 here is CASNLPVGDGYTF. The CDR3 DNA reads as TGTGCCAGCAACCTGCCCGTGGGTGATGGCTACACCTTC.

The V and J genes are TRBV7-8 and TRBJ2-3; D unclear. Trimming removed 5 bases from V and 4 bases from J, with 10 bases in between. The germline V gene has CDR1 SGHVS and CDR2 FQNEAQ. CDR3 length: 13 residues. The CDR3 DNA sequence: TGTGCCAGCAGCACGAACCCAGCAGATACGCAGTATTTT. Translated, it gives CASSTNPADTQYF.

This chain links TRBV4-1 with TRBJ1-2, with TRBD1 as a possible D gene (5 bases). Trimming removed 2 bases at V and 7 bases at J, with 17 bases between. The germline V gene has CDR1 MGHRA and CDR2 YSYEKL. The CDR3 length is 15 residues. The CDR3 DNA is TGCGCCAGCAGCCAAAAAGGGGAGTTGTTTATTGGCTACACCTTC. This encodes CASSQKGELFIGYTF.

The CDR3 region is CATTGSSYNSPLHF. DNA of the CDR3: TGTGCCACTACCGGGAGCTCCTATAATTCACCCCTCCACTTT. The genes are TRBV24-1 and TRBJ1-6; no clear D. This CDR3 comprises 14 residues. Trimming shortened V by 10 bases and J by 0 bases, and 9 bases separated the two germline ends. Germline-derived CDR1 and CDR2 are KGHDR and SFDVKD.

The chain has TRBV30 and TRBJ1-5, with D possibly TRBD1 on 5 matching bases. CDR1 is GTSNPN, CDR2 SVGIG, per germline (reference sequence). With 1 base removed from V and 7 bases from J, the gap between germline ends came to 14 bases. This CDR3 spans 14 amino acids. The CDR3 nucleotides read TGTGCCTGGAGTGCAGGACACATAGGACAGCCCCAGCATTTT. It is translated as CAWSAGHIGQPQHF. The whole variable domain, remainder taken from reference TRBV30 and TRBJ1-5, is SQTIHQWPATLVQPVGSPLSLECTVEGTSNPNLYWYRQAAGRGLQLLFYSVGIGQISSEVPQNLSASRPQDRQFILSSKKLLLSDSGFYLCAWSAGHIGQPQHFGDGTRLSIL.

The rearrangement uses TRBV6-4 and TRBJ2-3; D is unresolved. V was pared by 6 bases and J by 0 bases, with 19 bases between. The germline V gene encodes CDR1 MRHNA and CDR2 SNTAGT. There are 17 residues in the CDR3. In nucleotides, the CDR3 is TGTGCCAGCAGCCTCCACCAGACTGGATCTAGCACAGATACGCAGTATTTT. This codes for CASSLHQTGSSTDTQYF.

The rearrangement links TRBV19 to TRBJ2-7; D could derive from TRBD1 or TRBD2 (5 bases each). This CDR3 spans 14 amino acids. V lost 3 bases and J lost 1, with 10 bases in between. CDR1 and CDR2 from the germline V gene are LNHDA and SQIVND (reference sequence). CDR3 sequence (DNA): TGTGCCAGTAGTATTGGGACGCAGTCCTACGAGCAGTACTTC. Translated, it gives CASSIGTQSYEQYF.

This chain links TRBV7-2 with TRBJ1-6; 10 nucleotides match TRBD1. V lost 4 bases and J lost 8; bases outside the gene matches: 5. The CDR3 totals 15 residues. Germline CDR1 and CDR2: SGHTA and FQGNSA. CDR3 DNA: TGTGCCAGCAGCTCCCGGGACAGGGGTTATTCACCCCTCCACTTT. This codes for CASSSRDRGYSPLHF.

This chain joins TRBV29-1 and TRBJ2-3; tentative D call: TRBD1 (6 bases). The CDR3 contains 13 residues. The V and J ends lost 6 bases and 6 bases respectively, with 16 bases between them. The germline gives CDR1 SQVTM, CDR2 ANQGSEA. CDR3 nucleotides: TGCAGCGTCGCGGACAGACTCATGGATACGCAGTATTTT. This sequence encodes CSVADRLMDTQYF.

The chain couples TRBV4-3 to TRBJ1-4; no definite D call. The CDR3 is 21 amino acids. Germline loops: CDR1 LGHNA, CDR2 YSLEER. V shed 0 bases and J shed 8 bases, with 31 bases lying between them. The CDR3 sequence is CASSQEWSRSDRPSPREKLFF. CDR3 sequence (DNA): TGCGCCAGCAGCCAAGAATGGTCTAGGTCGGACCGTCCGTCCCCCAGGGAAAAACTGTTTTTT.